This TCR beta chain was profiled in a study of blood T cell repertoires in COVID-19. Study in general: Collection of acute and convalescent COVID-19 samples took place in the United States, Italy and Spain. Nucleic acid was either cDNA or gDNA, and it came from T cells, B-cell-depleted T cells, or PBMCs.

Followed longitudinally, the Seattle patients had been enrolled during active infection. Only in-frame clones appear in the TCRdb table, and some are missing; sequencing was by immunoSEQ multiplex PCR. The sample carries under 250,000 clones, more than 80% recorded once. Trimming stripped 4 bases from V and 0 bases from J, with 16 bases between. This CDR3 region has 16 residues. Germline CDR1 reads SGHRS; CDR2 reads YFSETQ. The J gene is TRBJ1-1, the V gene TRBV5-1; no clear D gene. The material sequenced was peripheral blood. This clonotype was sampled from a man younger than 45 with COVID-19, enrolled during active disease. The CDR3 coding sequence is TGCGCCAGCAGCCTCGGGATTTTATCGTTGAACACTGAAGCTTTCTTT. Amino acid sequence: CASSLGILSLNTEAFF. The full variable domain, its missing parts supplied by reference TRBV5-1 and TRBJ1-1, is KAGVTQTPRYLIKTRGQQVTLSCSPISGHRSVSWYQQTPGQGLQFLFEYFSETQRNKGNFPGRFSGRQFSNSRSEMNVSTLELGDSALYLCASSLGILSLNTEAFFGQGTRLTVV.